These 23 T cell receptor beta chains originate from one sample sequenced in a study of T cell repertoires in cytomegalovirus infection (dated by TCRdb to about 2019). Sequencing was performed on an Illumina HiSeq 1500. The raw public reads went through TCRdb reprocessing: fastp at Q25, MiXCR clone calling, in-frame beta chains kept. For every CDR3 protein sequence, its rows merge into one entry that carries the most common genes and DNA. Recorded for this sample are roughly 570,000 distinct CDR3 sequences; about 39% of them occurred a single time. The biggest ten clones account for about 46% of the sample. Their specific antigens are unknown. The sample's treatment or condition, from its label and the paper: in vitro stimulation with specific CMV peptide epitopes to enrich CMV-specific T cells. The sample here was cultured PBMCs, taken from culture after CMV antigen stimulation. The origin of the receptors is a human donor in good health (CMV status not recorded). Some clones in this sample may be carry-over from other donors' samples.

V usage is TRBV5-4 and J usage is TRBJ2-7, with 7 bases matching TRBD1. V was pared by 4 bases and J by 6 bases, with 4 bases of the junction left unmatched. This CDR3 has 12 residues. From germline, CDR1 is SGHNT and CDR2 YYREEE (reference sequence). The CDR3 DNA sequence: TGTGCCAGCAGCAGGGGGCTGCGCGAGCAGTACTTC. It translates to CASSRGLREQYF.

The rearrangement links TRBV20-1 to TRBJ2-4; D is unresolved. Germline loops: CDR1 DFQATT, CDR2 SNEGSKA (reference sequence). CDR3 length: 17 residues. Trimming shortened V by 0 bases and J by 1 base, and 16 bases separated the two germline ends. The CDR3 spells CSARDLGATGAKNIQYF. The CDR3 DNA is TGCAGTGCTAGAGATCTAGGCGCGACCGGGGCCAAAAACATTCAGTACTTC.

In this sample, this clonotype turned up a few times. The chain combines TRBV28 with TRBJ1-2; 8 bases align to TRBD1. J gave up 5 bases and V 4 bases, and 9 bases lay outside the gene matches. Germline V CDR1 and CDR2: MDHEN, SYDVKM. CDR3 length: 15 amino acids. CDR3 nucleotides: TGTGCCAGCAGTTACGGGGCAGGGGGCGAATATGGCTACACCTTC. It yields the protein CASSYGAGGEYGYTF.

In its sample, this clonotype was seen a few times. The chain is built from TRBV27 and TRBJ2-7; TRBD2 aligns across 9 bases. V dropped 6 bases and J dropped 4; count of bases not matched to a gene: 16. CDR1 and CDR2 (germline): MNHEY, SMNVEV (reference sequence). This CDR3 has 17 amino acids. CDR3 sequence: CASRRDKTGTSKYEQYF. DNA of the CDR3: TGTGCCAGCAGGCGCGACAAAACCGGGACTAGCAAATACGAGCAGTACTTC.

The V gene is TRBV7-9, the J gene TRBJ2-5; a weak D match, TRBD1 (6 bases). The CDR3 extends over 16 amino acids. Looked up from germline, CDR1 is SEHNR and CDR2 is FQNEAQ (reference sequence). Trimming removed 5 bases from V and 2 bases from J, with 18 bases in between. CDR3 sequence reads: CASSPFGQKQQETQYF. CDR3 DNA: TGTGCCAGCAGCCCCTTTGGACAGAAACAACAAGAGACCCAGTACTTC.

This clonotype occurred once. J is TRBJ1-2 and V is TRBV2; no reliable D call. The germline V and J ends were trimmed by 1 base and 8 bases, with 11 bases remaining between them. The CDR3 has 13 amino acids. In germline, CDR1 is SNHLY, CDR2 FYNNEI. This CDR3 reads CASSEVREGGYTF. As DNA, the CDR3 is TGTGCCAGCAGTGAAGTGAGGGAGGGCGGCTACACCTTC. Looking up the rest from reference TRBV2 and TRBJ1-2 gives the full variable domain: EPEVTQTPSHQVTQMGQEVILRCVPISNHLYFYWYRQILGQKVEFLVSFYNNEISEKSEIFDDQFSVERPDGSNFTLKIRSTKLEDSAMYFCASSEVREGGYTFGSGTRLTVV.

The CDR3 protein is CASSIAKDRGDYEQYF. In DNA, the CDR3 is TGTGCCAGTAGTATCGCCAAGGACAGGGGGGACTACGAGCAGTACTTC. V is TRBV19 and J is TRBJ2-7, with 10 nucleotides matching TRBD1. The CDR3 loop spans 16 amino acids. From germline, CDR1 is LNHDA and CDR2 SQIVND (reference sequence). The V and J ends lost 3 bases and 3 bases, in that order; junction bases with no gene match: 8. The full variable domain, with the rest looked up from reference TRBV19 and TRBJ2-7, is DGGITQSPKYLFRKEGQNVTLSCEQNLNHDAMYWYRQDPGQGLRLIYYSQIVNDFQKGDIAEGYSVSREKKESFPLTVTSAQKNPTAFYLCASSIAKDRGDYEQYFGPGTRLTVT.

The chain carries TRBV20-1 and TRBJ2-1, with TRBD2 as a possible D gene (5 bases). V dropped 5 bases and J dropped 5 bases, with 16 bases sitting between them. The CDR3 sequence is 14 residues long. Germline-derived CDR1 and CDR2 are DFQATT and SNEGSKA (reference sequence). The CDR3 loop reads CSARGSVLDNEQFF. The CDR3 DNA reads TGCAGTGCTCGAGGGTCAGTATTGGACAATGAGCAGTTCTTC.

This clonotype was observed a few times. The chain uses TRBV6-2 or TRBV6-3 and TRBJ2-7; 9 bases align to TRBD2. The junction had 22 bases not matched to a gene; V was cut back by 5 bases and J by 5 bases. The CDR3 runs to 19 residues. CDR1 and CDR2 from the germline V gene are MNHEY and SVGEGT. CDR3 in DNA: TGTGCCAGCAGTCGGCCCCCACGGTTCTCCTCGGGACTAGCCGACGAGCAGTACTTC. Its translation: CASSRPPRFSSGLADEQYF.

This chain links TRBV5-5 with TRBJ1-5; no definite D call. V shed 1 base and J shed 0 bases, with 8 bases lying between them. CDR1 SGHKS and CDR2 YYEKEE come from the germline V gene (reference sequence). This CDR3 is built from 15 residues. For the CDR3, the DNA is TGTGCCAGCAGCTTGCTGGATTATAGCAATCAGCCCCAGCATTTT. This translates into CASSLLDYSNQPQHF.

This clonotype was seen a handful of times. The V call is TRBV6-2 or TRBV6-3, the J call TRBJ2-1; D remains unclear. Germline-derived CDR1 and CDR2 are MNHEY and SVGEGT. There are 16 residues in the CDR3. The V gene lost 0 bases and the J gene lost 5 bases, with 14 bases spanning the gap. CDR3 sequence (DNA): TGTGCCAGCAGTTACTCGACCGAGCTTTGGCACAATGAGCAGTTCTTC. Its translation is CASSYSTELWHNEQFF.

This clonotype has ten or more counts. The chain joins TRBV28 to TRBJ1-5, with D perhaps TRBD1 (5 bases). CDR1 is MDHEN, CDR2 SYDVKM, per germline. CDR3 length: 15 amino acids. Trimming shortened V by 1 base and J by 11 bases, and 18 bases separated the two germline ends. The CDR3 region has the DNA TGTGCCAGCAGTTTATTGGGGCAGACAAGGGATGCCCAGCATTTT. Amino acid sequence: CASSLLGQTRDAQHF.

This clonotype occurred a few times. V usage is TRBV18 and J usage is TRBJ2-5, with D unclear. CDR1 and CDR2 from the germline V gene are KGHSH and LQKENI. The CDR3 is made up of 12 amino acids. V gave up 4 bases and J gave up 3 bases, with 6 bases separating them. Here the CDR3 reads CASSQRKETQYF. CDR3 bases: TGTGCCAGCTCACAAAGGAAAGAGACCCAGTACTTC.

The chain links TRBV12-3 or TRBV12-4 to TRBJ2-2; 7 bases line up with TRBD2. V shed 5 bases and J 6 bases; nucleotides not matched to a gene: 9. The CDR3 has 15 amino acids. The CDR3: CASSPTNGGAGELFF. The DNA for the CDR3 is TGTGCCAGCAGTCCGACGAATGGGGGGGCCGGGGAGCTGTTTTTT.

This clonotype came up many times. The chain couples TRBV7-2 to TRBJ2-5; perhaps TRBD1 as D (6 bases). The germline V gene encodes CDR1 SGHTA and CDR2 FQGNSA. This CDR3 contains 14 residues. Deletions cut 5 bases from V and 3 bases from J, with 13 bases between. The CDR3: CASSPPSGEETQYF. As DNA, the CDR3 is TGTGCCAGCAGCCCCCCGTCAGGGGAAGAGACCCAGTACTTC.

This clonotype was seen a few times. The chain links TRBV7-2 to TRBJ2-3; 13 nucleotides align to TRBD2. The J segment lost 4 bases and the V segment lost 2 bases, leaving 6 bases of the junction unmatched. CDR3 length: 17 residues. Germline CDR1 is SGHTA and CDR2 is FQGNSA. CDR3 protein: CASSLRWTSGSADTQYF. For the CDR3, the DNA is TGTGCCAGCAGCTTAAGGTGGACTAGCGGGAGTGCAGATACGCAGTATTTT.

This chain joins TRBV27 and TRBJ1-3; D unclear. The germline V gene has CDR1 MNHEY and CDR2 SMNVEV (reference sequence). The CDR3 length is 16 residues. Trimming cost V 4 bases and J 2 bases, with 15 bases left between them. The CDR3 sequence is CASSSVRGGTGNTIYF. The CDR3 DNA is TGTGCCAGCAGTTCCGTCAGAGGAGGAACTGGAAACACCATATATTTT.

The V call is TRBV7-2, the J call TRBJ2-7, with a weak D call TRBD1 (5 bases). Trimming left V 3 bases short and J 4 bases short, with 13 bases between. In germline, CDR1 is SGHTA, CDR2 FQGNSA. This CDR3 contains 14 residues. The CDR3 DNA sequence: TGTGCCAGCAGCTTCCAGGGCGCGGTGTACGAGCAGTACTTC. The encoded protein is CASSFQGAVYEQYF.

The V call is TRBV7-6, the J call TRBJ2-1; D gene ambiguous. Trimming removed 5 bases at V and 0 bases at J, with 11 bases between. Germline-derived CDR1 and CDR2 are SGHVS and FNYEAQ. The length of the CDR3 is 15 residues. The CDR3 DNA is TGTGCCAGCAGCATTAGTACGGGCTCCTACAATGAGCAGTTCTTC. It yields the protein CASSISTGSYNEQFF.

CDR3 amino acids: CSAEAFGTQYF. The CDR3 DNA follows: TGCAGCGCTGAGGCGTTCGGTACGCAGTATTTT. The chain links TRBV29-1 to TRBJ2-3; no firm D call. From germline, CDR1 is SQVTM and CDR2 ANQGSEA. Trimming took off 7 bases at V and 8 bases at J, with 13 bases between the two ends. This CDR3 has 11 amino acids.

This sequence joins TRBV12-3 or TRBV12-4 and TRBJ2-3; tentative D call: TRBD2 (7 bases). V lost 7 bases and J lost 1, with 18 bases in between. The CDR3 consists of 16 residues. The CDR3 DNA follows: TGTGCCAGCACCCCGAGGGGGGGGGGGGGCACAGATACGCAGTATTTT. Translating it yields CASTPRGGGGTDTQYF.

This chain connects TRBV7-9 to TRBJ2-7; 9 bases map to TRBD1. V was clipped by 4 bases and J by 3 bases; unmatched bases: 7. CDR1 and CDR2 from the germline V gene are SEHNR and FQNEAQ (reference sequence). This CDR3 comprises 15 residues. In DNA form, the CDR3 reads TGTGCCAGCAGCTGGGGACAGGGAAGTTTCTACGAGCAGTACTTC. It encodes CASSWGQGSFYEQYF. Full variable domain (outside the CDR3, taken from reference TRBV7-9 and TRBJ2-7): DTGVSQNPRHKITKRGQNVTFRCDPISEHNRLYWYRQTLGQGPEFLTYFQNEAQLEKSRLLSDRFSAERPKGSFSTLEIQRTEQGDSAMYLCASSWGQGSFYEQYFGPGTRLTVT.

This sequence joins TRBV7-2 and TRBJ2-1, with 12 bases fitting TRBD2. The CDR3 covers 18 residues. J lost 4 bases, V lost 1 base, and 8 bases had no gene match. Germline lookup yields CDR1 SGHTA and CDR2 FQGNSA. CDR3 amino acids: CASSLGVGLAGRYNEQFF. The DNA of the CDR3 is TGTGCCAGCAGCTTAGGAGTCGGACTAGCGGGGAGGTACAATGAGCAGTTCTTC.